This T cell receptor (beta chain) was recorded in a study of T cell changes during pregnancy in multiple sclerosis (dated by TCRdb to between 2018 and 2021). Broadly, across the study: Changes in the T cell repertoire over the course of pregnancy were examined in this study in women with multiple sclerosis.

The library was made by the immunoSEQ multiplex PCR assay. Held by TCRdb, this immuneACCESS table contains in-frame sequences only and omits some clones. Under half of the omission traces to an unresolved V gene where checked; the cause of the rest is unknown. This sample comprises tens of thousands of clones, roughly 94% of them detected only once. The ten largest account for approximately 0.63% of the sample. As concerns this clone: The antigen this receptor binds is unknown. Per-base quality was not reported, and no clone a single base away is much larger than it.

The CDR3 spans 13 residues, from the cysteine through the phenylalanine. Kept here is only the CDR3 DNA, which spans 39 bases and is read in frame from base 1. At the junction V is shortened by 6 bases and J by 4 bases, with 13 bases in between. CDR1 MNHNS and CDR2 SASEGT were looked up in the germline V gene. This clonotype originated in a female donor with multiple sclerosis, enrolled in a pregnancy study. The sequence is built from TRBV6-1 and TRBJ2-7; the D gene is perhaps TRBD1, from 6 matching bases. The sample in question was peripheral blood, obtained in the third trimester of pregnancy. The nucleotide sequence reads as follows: TGTGCCAGCAGCGACGGACAGTTGTACGAGCAGTACTTC. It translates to CASSDGQLYEQYF.